This T cell receptor beta chain was retrieved from a study of tumour-infiltrating T cells in Burkitt lymphoma. Study information: All epidemiological Burkitt lymphoma subtypes were represented in the cohort. Overall and progression-free survival were predicted by productive clonality. General study findings and limits: Many Burkitt lymphoma patients shared several public clonotypes.

The table came from immunoSEQ multiplex PCR; TCRdb's copy has only in-frame clones and leaves some out. Among around 50,000 clones listed, roughly 30% were seen once. V shed 7 bases and J shed 7 bases, with 17 bases lying between them. Germline V gives CDR1 SGHTA, CDR2 FQGNSA. CDR3 size: 14 residues. Of note for this clone: Its antigen is not identified.

The chain uses TRBV7-2 and TRBJ2-1; tentative D call: TRBD2 (6 bases). This clonotype originated in a human donor with Burkitt lymphoma. Source material: tumor tissue. The CDR3 DNA sequence: TGTGCCAGCACCAAGGGGAGGTCTATAAATGAGCAGTTCTTC. Residues: CASTKGRSINEQFF.